What follows describes a single T cell receptor beta chain. Antigen specificity is unknown. The data were obtained in a study of T cell responses to AZD1222 COVID-19 vaccine. General observations from the study: Repertoire sampling occurred only after the peak T cell response. Recipients of AZD1222 seropositive at baseline numbered only 5 to 7. Within unmutated variant regions lay the reported targets of nearly half of spike-specific TCRs. Donors skewed white British and female; clonal diversity was possibly underestimated.

Generated by immunoSEQ multiplex PCR, the TCRdb table keeps only in-frame clones and is missing some. In the table there are around 94,000 clones, around nine tenths of which are singletons. V dropped 0 bases and J dropped 0 bases, with 15 bases sitting between them. The CDR3 covers 18 residues. The germline V gene encodes CDR1 LNHNV and CDR2 YYDKDF (reference sequence). The chain recombines TRBV15 with TRBJ1-3; D not certain. The clonotype comes from an adult in good health. The input for sequencing was peripheral blood, taken on day 0 of AZD1222 vaccination. The CDR3 DNA is TGTGCCACCAGCAGAGAAGGCGGACCGCGGAGCTCTGGAAACACCATATATTTT. It codes for CATSREGGPRSSGNTIYF.